Listed below are T cell receptor beta chains from one sample, sequenced in a study of blood T cell repertoires in COVID-19. Sequencing used immunoSEQ multiplex PCR; TCRdb keeps in-frame clones, though not all of them. The sample has roughly 250,000 clones; around 90% are singletons. Sequencing used peripheral blood. The receptors were sampled from a woman in her forties who had recovered from COVID-19. CDR3s include the opening cysteine and the closing phenylalanine or tryptophan. Fields, in order: V gene, J gene, CDR3 protein.

TRBV2	TRBJ1-4	CASSVGAVVLF
TRBV5-1	TRBJ2-2	CASSLGGGTGELFF
TRBV18	TRBJ2-2	CASSPGLAAVGELFF
TRBV2	TRBJ1-4	CASNPDRPNEKLFF
TRBV6-4	TRBJ1-5	CASSATQGPNQPQHF
TRBV9	TRBJ2-2	CASSVVAGPGELFF
TRBV5-4	TRBJ2-3	CASSFGGWGTDTQYF
TRBV2	TRBJ1-2	CASTPGVGGYTF
TRBV4-3	TRBJ1-6	CASSSRGGQYNSPLHF
TRBV6-5	TRBJ2-2	CASSYPSVAGTGELFF